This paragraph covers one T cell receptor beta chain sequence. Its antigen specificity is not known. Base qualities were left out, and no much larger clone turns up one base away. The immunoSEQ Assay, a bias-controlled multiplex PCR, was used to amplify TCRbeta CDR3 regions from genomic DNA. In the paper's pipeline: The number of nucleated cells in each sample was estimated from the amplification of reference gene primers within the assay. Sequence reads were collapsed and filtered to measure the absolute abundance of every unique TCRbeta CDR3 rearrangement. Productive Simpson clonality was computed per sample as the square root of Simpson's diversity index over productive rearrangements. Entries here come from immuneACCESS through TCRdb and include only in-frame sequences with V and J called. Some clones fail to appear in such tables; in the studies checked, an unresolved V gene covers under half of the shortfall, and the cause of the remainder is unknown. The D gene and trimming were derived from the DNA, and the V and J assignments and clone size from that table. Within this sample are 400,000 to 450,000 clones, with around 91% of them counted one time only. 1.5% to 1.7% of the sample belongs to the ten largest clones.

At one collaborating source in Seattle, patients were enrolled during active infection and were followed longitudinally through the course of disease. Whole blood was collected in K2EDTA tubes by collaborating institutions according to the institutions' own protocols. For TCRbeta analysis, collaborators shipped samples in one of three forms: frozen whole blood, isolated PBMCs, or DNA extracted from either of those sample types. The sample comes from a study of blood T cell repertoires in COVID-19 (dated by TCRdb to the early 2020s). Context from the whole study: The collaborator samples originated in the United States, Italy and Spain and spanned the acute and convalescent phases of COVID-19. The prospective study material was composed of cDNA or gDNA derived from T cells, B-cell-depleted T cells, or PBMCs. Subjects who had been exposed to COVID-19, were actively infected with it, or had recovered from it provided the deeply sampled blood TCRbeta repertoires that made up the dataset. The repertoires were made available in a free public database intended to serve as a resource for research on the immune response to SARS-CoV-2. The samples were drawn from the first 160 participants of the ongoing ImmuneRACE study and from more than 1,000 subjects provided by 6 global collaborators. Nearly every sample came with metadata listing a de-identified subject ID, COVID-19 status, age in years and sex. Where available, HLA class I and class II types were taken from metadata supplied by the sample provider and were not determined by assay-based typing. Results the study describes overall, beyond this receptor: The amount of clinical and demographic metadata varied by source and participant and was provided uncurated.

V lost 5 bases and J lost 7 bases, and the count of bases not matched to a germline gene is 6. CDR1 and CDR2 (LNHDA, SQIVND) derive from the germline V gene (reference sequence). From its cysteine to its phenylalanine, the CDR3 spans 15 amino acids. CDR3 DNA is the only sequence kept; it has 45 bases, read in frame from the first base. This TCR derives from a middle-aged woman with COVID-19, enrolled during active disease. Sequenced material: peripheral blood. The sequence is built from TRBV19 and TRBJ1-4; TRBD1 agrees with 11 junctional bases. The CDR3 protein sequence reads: CASSLRTGGPEKLFF. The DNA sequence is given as TGTGCCAGTAGTCTCCGGACAGGGGGCCCTGAAAAACTGTTTTTT.